This record concerns one T cell receptor beta chain sequence. Its antigen is undetermined. Unique molecular identifiers were built into the TCRbeta library. MiXCR was run by TCRdb on the PCR reads, yielding one entry per CDR3 protein. The sample records about 1,000,000 distinct CDR3 sequences, around 30% being singletons. The data derive from a study of T-cell reconstitution after alpha-beta-depleted transplantation in children. CDR3 length: 17 amino acids. Between the trimmed V and J ends, which lost 1 base and 4 bases, there was a span of 19 bases. Germline V gene data show CDR1 as MNHEY and CDR2 as SVGEGT. Study-wide results and limits: As was reported, about two months after transplant, alpha-beta T cells came from several hundred expanded graft clones. Some patients showed high day-60 TCRbeta diversity, which derived from surviving recipient T cells and thymic progenitors.

The source was PBMCs, mostly from graft donor cells, collected 360 days after TCRalphabeta/CD19-depleted stem cell transplant. This sequence was found in a boy younger than two who had a stem cell transplant for SCID, so the T cells may come from the graft donor. The rearrangement uses TRBV6-2 or TRBV6-3 and TRBJ1-1, with a weak D call TRBD1 (6 bases). The CDR3 protein is CASSYFLNRVGGTEAFF. For the CDR3, the DNA is TGTGCCAGCAGTTACTTCCTTAACAGGGTCGGGGGCACTGAAGCTTTCTTT.